This passage covers 18 T cell receptor beta chains from one sample sequenced in a study of shared clonotypes between healthy human individuals. Here immunoSEQ multiplex PCR was the method, and the copy in TCRdb shows in-frame clones only, minus some. The sample has approximately 980,000 clones; around three quarters are singletons. Input material: memory CD4+ T cells sorted from blood. Subset defined: CD45RA-negative fraction. These receptor sequences come from a man in his late teens or twenties in good health.

This chain uses TRBV21-1 with TRBJ2-2; TRBD2 is the table's D call, not checked against the DNA. TRBV21-1 is recorded as a pseudogene. The CDR3 contains 20 residues. The CDR3 coding sequence is TGTGCCAGCAGCAAACGGCAAGGGACTAGCGGGAGGTGGGTCGCCGGGGAGCTGTTTTTT. Its protein is CASSKRQGTSGRWVAGELFF.

The V call is TRBV21-1, the J call TRBJ1-1. TRBV21-1 is assigned pseudogene status. This CDR3 has 20 amino acids. CDR3 sequence (DNA): TGTGCCAGCAGCAAAGAAGGCAGGCTGGACTGGGGGGTCATGAACACTGAAGCTTTCTTT. As protein: CASSKEGRLDWGVMNTEAFF.

V usage is TRBV7-8 and J usage is TRBJ2-2; maybe TRBD1 (6 bases). The length of the CDR3 is 15 residues. Per the germline V gene, CDR1 is SGHVS and CDR2 is FQNEAQ. Deletions cut 2 bases from V and 3 bases from J, with 10 bases between. The CDR3 sequence: CASSLTGSDTGELFF. CDR3 DNA sequence: TGTGCCAGCAGCTTAACAGGGTCGGACACCGGGGAGCTGTTTTTT.

This clone was seen just once. This rearrangement joins TRBV11-2 to TRBJ2-5, with D possibly TRBD2 on 6 matching bases. The CDR3 totals 13 residues. V was trimmed by 5 bases and J by 9 bases, leaving 16 bases between them. CDR1 and CDR2 (germline): SGHAT, FQNNGV. Written as DNA, the CDR3 is TGTGCCAGCAGCCTGCGCGGGGCCCATCCCCAGTACTTC. Its translation is CASSLRGAHPQYF.

The chain joins TRBV7-6 to TRBJ1-2, with 7 nucleotides matching TRBD1. The CDR3 is 13 amino acids. Trimming cost V 3 bases and J 6 bases; bases outside gene matches: 4. The germline V gene encodes CDR1 SGHVS and CDR2 FNYEAQ. The CDR3 is CASSLTGLDGYTF. The CDR3 DNA follows: TGTGCCAGCAGCTTGACAGGGTTGGATGGCTACACCTTC.

The rearrangement links TRBV27 to TRBJ1-5, with D perhaps matching TRBD1 (5 bases). Trimming took 4 bases from V and 0 from J, leaving 16 bases between them. CDR1 MNHEY and CDR2 SMNVEV come from the germline V gene (reference sequence). This CDR3 contains 17 residues. The DNA for the CDR3 is TGTGCCAGCAGTTACTCAGGGACGATCTATAGCAATCAGCCCCAGCATTTT. Its protein product is CASSYSGTIYSNQPQHF.

The chain uses TRBV30 and TRBJ1-6, with D possibly being TRBD1 (6 bases). Trimming left V 2 bases short and J 2 bases short, with 22 bases between. Germline loops: CDR1 GTSNPN, CDR2 SVGIG (reference sequence). This CDR3 spans 19 amino acids. The CDR3 sequence is CAWSPRTERGVPYNSPLHF. The CDR3 bases are TGTGCCTGGAGTCCGCGGACAGAGAGAGGCGTTCCCTATAATTCACCCCTCCACTTT.

About this clone itself: Other DNA sequences in the sample encode the same CDR3. The V and J genes are TRBV10-3 and TRBJ2-3; TRBD1 agrees at 9 bases. The CDR3 covers 15 residues. Unmatched junction bases numbered 4, after V lost 4 bases and J lost 2 bases. Germline lookup yields CDR1 ENHRY and CDR2 SYGVKD. The CDR3 protein is CAISGGTGTTDTQYF. The CDR3 coding sequence is TGTGCCATCAGTGGCGGGACAGGGACCACAGATACGCAGTATTTT.

The chain has TRBV6-1 and TRBJ2-2, with D perhaps TRBD2 (5 bases). V was shortened by 3 bases and J by 3 bases, with 11 bases between the two germline ends. CDR3 size: 15 residues. Germline V lookup: CDR1 MNHNS, CDR2 SASEGT. DNA for the CDR3: TGTGCCAGCAGTGACGCTAGCCGGTACACCGGGGAGCTGTTTTTT. This encodes CASSDASRYTGELFF.

This clone was counted many times. The V gene is TRBV11-1, the J gene TRBJ2-2, with a weak D call TRBD2 (5 bases). The CDR3 has 14 residues. Trimming removed 2 bases from V and 1 base from J, with 5 bases in between. Germline CDR1 reads SGHAT; CDR2 reads FQDESV (reference sequence). CDR3 region: CASSLSGNTGELFF. Here the CDR3 DNA reads TGTGCCAGCAGCTTAAGCGGGAACACCGGGGAGCTGTTTTTT.

This sequence joins TRBV30 and TRBJ2-1; 12 nucleotides match TRBD2. V lost 4 bases to trimming and J lost 3 bases; unmatched junction nucleotides: 4. CDR1 is GTSNPN and CDR2 is SVGIG in the germline V gene (reference sequence). The CDR3 extends over 15 amino acids. This chain's CDR3 is CAWTPSGGDYNEQFF. The CDR3 DNA reads as TGTGCCTGGACCCCTAGCGGGGGGGACTACAATGAGCAGTTCTTC.

A few counts support this clone. At the DNA level, this CDR3 is encoded by other sequences in the same sample as well. The genes are TRBV18 and TRBJ1-1; 9 bases align to TRBD1. CDR3 length: 15 residues. The germline V gene encodes CDR1 KGHSH and CDR2 LQKENI. V trimming: 3 bases; J trimming: 1 base; junction bases outside the gene matches: 3. As DNA, the CDR3 is TGTGCCAGCTCACCCGGGACAGGGTGGAACACTGAAGCTTTCTTT. Translating it yields CASSPGTGWNTEAFF.

The V and J genes are TRBV2 and TRBJ2-3, with 9 bases lining up with TRBD2. From germline, CDR1 is SNHLY and CDR2 FYNNEI. This CDR3 spans 18 amino acids. V gave up 5 bases and J gave up 3 bases; unmatched junction bases: 15. The CDR3 loop reads CASSTGLSSGTTTDTQYF. Here the CDR3 DNA reads TGTGCCAGCAGTACAGGGTTATCTAGCGGGACTACAACAGATACGCAGTATTTT.

This chain joins TRBV6-1 and TRBJ2-7, with D possibly TRBD2 on 6 matching bases. V lost 3 bases and J lost 4, with 16 bases in between. Germline V lookup: CDR1 MNHNS, CDR2 SASEGT. The CDR3 has 15 residues. For the CDR3, the DNA is TGTGCCAGCAGTGAGGGGCGGCGGGGCCAGTACGAGCAGTACTTC. Translating gives CASSEGRRGQYEQYF.

A few counts support this clone. The V and J genes are TRBV18 and TRBJ1-2, with a possible D match to TRBD1 (6 bases). The V gene's germline CDR1 is KGHSH and CDR2 LQKENI. V lost 3 bases, J lost 8 bases, and 13 bases lay in between. This CDR3 is built from 13 residues. The CDR3 sequence is CASSPSGGSGYTF. The CDR3 nucleotides are TGTGCCAGCTCACCCTCCGGGGGCTCCGGCTACACCTTC. Variable domain in full (rest from reference TRBV18 and TRBJ1-2): NAGVMQNPRHLVRRRGQEARLRCSPMKGHSHVYWYRQLPEEGLKFMVYLQKENIIDESGMPKERFSAEFPKEGPSILRIQQVVRGDSAAYFCASSPSGGSGYTFGSGTRLTVV.

J is TRBJ2-5 and V is TRBV9; D remains ambiguous. CDR3 length: 14 residues. Germline loops: CDR1 SGDLS, CDR2 YYNGEE. V was trimmed by 4 bases and J by 0 bases, leaving 10 bases between them. CDR3 loop: CASSPQAYQETQYF. In DNA form, the CDR3 reads TGTGCCAGCAGCCCCCAGGCTTACCAAGAGACCCAGTACTTC.

The chain recombines TRBV20-1 with TRBJ2-5; no reliable D call. Trimming took off 7 bases at V and 2 bases at J, with 8 bases between the two ends. CDR1 is DFQATT, CDR2 SNEGSKA, per germline (reference sequence). This CDR3 region has 11 residues. CDR3 loop: CSVGNQETQYF. In nucleotides, the CDR3 is TGCAGTGTGGGCAATCAAGAGACCCAGTACTTC.

The chain combines TRBV21-1 with TRBJ2-7; no DNA check was done on the table's D call, TRBD2. TRBV21-1 is a listed pseudogene. The CDR3 is 13 residues long. The CDR3 protein is CASSLKAVPGQYF. Written as DNA, the CDR3 is TGTGCCAGCAGCCTAAAGGCCGTCCCGGGGCAGTACTTC.